The 8 T cell receptor beta chains listed next were all sequenced from one sample in a study of T cells in Graves' hyperthyroidism and ophthalmopathy. Amplification yielded TCR beta CDR3 regions, with RNA transcripts as the source. TCR CDR3 regions were first amplified by RT-PCR with HTBI primers. One entry per CDR3 protein results from TCRdb running MiXCR on the multiplex PCR reads. Found here are over 650,000 distinct CDR3 sequences, just under 45% of them singletons; the top ten hold more than 7%. Sequencing was done on a sample of peripheral blood or thyroid tissue (not recorded which). These receptors were obtained from an adult man with Graves' disease, either hyperthyroidism or ophthalmopathy (not recorded which).

This clonotype was counted at least ten times. The chain has TRBV19 and TRBJ1-1; D is unresolved. Between the trimmed V and J ends, which lost 1 base and 1 base, there was a span of 4 bases. Germline lookup yields CDR1 LNHDA and CDR2 SQIVND (reference sequence). There are 13 residues in the CDR3. CDR3 residues: CASSIAANTEAFF. CDR3 coding DNA: TGTGCCAGTAGTATAGCCGCGAACACTGAAGCTTTCTTT.

J is TRBJ2-7 and V is TRBV20-1; D remains unclear. The CDR3 runs 12 residues. Germline V gives CDR1 DFQATT, CDR2 SNEGSKA (reference sequence). V lost 5 bases and J lost 0, with 8 bases in between. The CDR3 spells CSAQRSSYEQYF. Written as DNA, the CDR3 is TGCAGTGCTCAGAGGAGCTCCTACGAGCAGTACTTC.

The chain carries TRBV25-1 and TRBJ2-5, with D possibly matching TRBD2 (6 bases). Germline lookup yields CDR1 MGHDK and CDR2 SYGVNS. The CDR3 is made up of 14 amino acids. The CDR3 is CARDTGGIQETQYF. In nucleotides, the CDR3 is TGTGCTAGAGACACGGGCGGGATCCAAGAGACCCAGTACTTC.

The chain links TRBV6-6 to TRBJ1-1; the D is unclear. CDR1 is MNHNY, CDR2 SVGAGI, per germline (reference sequence). With 5 bases removed from V and 1 base from J, the gap between germline ends came to 8 bases. The CDR3 length is 13 residues. The CDR3 region has the DNA TGTGCCAGCAGTATTACACAGAACACTGAAGCTTTCTTT. Its translation: CASSITQNTEAFF.

This clonotype was found many times. The V and J genes are TRBV29-1 and TRBJ2-5; D may match TRBD1 or TRBD2 (5 bases each). V was cut by 6 bases and J by 4 bases, with 12 bases left in between. The CDR3 length is 12 residues. Per germline, CDR1 SQVTM and CDR2 ANQGSEA. The CDR3 sequence: CSVDWDGETQYF. The CDR3 coding sequence is TGCAGCGTGGATTGGGACGGAGAGACCCAGTACTTC.

The chain uses TRBV29-1 and TRBJ1-4; 9 nucleotides agree with TRBD1. The CDR3 length is 15 residues. The germline V gene has CDR1 SQVTM and CDR2 ANQGSEA. J was trimmed by 1 base and V by 5 bases; bases with no gene match: 5. The CDR3 DNA is TGCAGCGTTCGTCGACAGGGGGGAACTAATGAAAAACTGTTTTTT. As protein: CSVRRQGGTNEKLFF.

This clonotype was picked up a small number of times. V is TRBV2 and J is TRBJ2-7; 12 nucleotides align to TRBD1. Germline CDR1 reads SNHLY; CDR2 reads FYNNEI. Trimming took 6 bases from V and 6 from J; bases not matched to a gene: 3. The CDR3 sequence is 13 residues long. The CDR3 nucleotides read TGTGCCAGCAGGGGACAGGGGGCGACCGAGCAGTACTTC. It translates to CASRGQGATEQYF.

CDR3 DNA sequence: TGCGCCAGCAGCGCCGGACAGGGGGCGAAGAGGGAGACCCAGTACTTC. Its protein is CASSAGQGAKRETQYF. V and J are TRBV5-1 and TRBJ2-5; 11 bases fit TRBD1. V lost 4 bases, J lost 5 bases, and 10 bases stayed unmatched. This CDR3 comprises 16 residues. Germline V gene sequence: CDR1 SGHRS, CDR2 YFSETQ.